Listed below are T cell receptor beta chains from one sample, sequenced in a study of blood T cell repertoires in COVID-19. Repertoires were generated with immunoSEQ multiplex PCR, while TCRdb's copy carries only in-frame clones and drops some. The profile shows 80,000 to 90,000 clones, around 83% of them singletons. Sequencing used peripheral blood. The receptors were gathered from a woman in her 70s with acute or convalescent COVID-19. CDR3s leave out the opening cysteine and the closing phenylalanine or tryptophan.

TRBV2 ASSVDYRETQY
TRBV9 ASSVVLTGGNYGYT
TRBV5-4 ASSLWVPAGEQF
TRBV5-6 ASSLFLILGGEQF
TRBV18 ASSKQGNPNQPQH
TRBV7-8 ASSLVDRGQSGYT
TRBV10-2 ASSDHSPNEKLF
TRBV6-6 ASTMEPGYGYT
TRBV2 ASSTGVYEQY
TRBV12-5 ASGPPSDINQPQH
TRBV28 ASSSSQIEAF
TRBV3-1/TRBV3-2 ASSPGYSELRGQY
TRBV21-1 ASSTGTNRTTSTDTQY
TRBV4-1 ASSQIGAYEQY
TRBV5-1 ASSLGLEAYEQY
TRBV6-5 ASRTQGGQETQY
TRBV18 ASSGLAQYNEQF
TRBV9 ASSPGTAGGQPQH
TRBV19 ASDSGTAFFLSTPGNTIY
TRBV7-6 ASSLGGIQETQY
TRBV12-2 ASRQGCTGHGYT
TRBV30 AVAGTEAF
TRBV7-7 ATSWGGLETQY
TRBV18 ASSPTPYEGPQH
TRBV5-6 ASSFGRGYTEAF
TRBV5-6 ASSTGLAGGETQY
TRBV30 AWSPLSGPSEKLF
TRBV5-1 ASSLDLRQGEDSGANVLT
TRBV4-2 ASSQVLAGERNEQF
TRBV7-6 ASSIQGGNQPQH
TRBV19 ASSRDSGNTIY
TRBV5-1 ASSLLISQGNTEAF
TRBV19 ASSTSRWNTGELF
TRBV11-3 ASSYDGVTNYGYT
TRBV7-8 ASSLEANPNYT
TRBV7-7 ASSQFRDRGTGELF
TRBV5-1 ASSLNREDTQY
TRBV28 ASSLWAPRASPLH
TRBV5-1 ASSSWRKETQY
TRBV9 ASSGGQGFEKLF
TRBV28 ASVNRGGNTEAF
TRBV6-5 ASQGVRNTEAF
TRBV2 ATRTDRAINTEAF
TRBV19 ASSWGWGQPQH
TRBV30 AWNRVNEKLF
TRBV2 ASKTGKGTDTQY
TRBV13 ASSNIQDREETQY